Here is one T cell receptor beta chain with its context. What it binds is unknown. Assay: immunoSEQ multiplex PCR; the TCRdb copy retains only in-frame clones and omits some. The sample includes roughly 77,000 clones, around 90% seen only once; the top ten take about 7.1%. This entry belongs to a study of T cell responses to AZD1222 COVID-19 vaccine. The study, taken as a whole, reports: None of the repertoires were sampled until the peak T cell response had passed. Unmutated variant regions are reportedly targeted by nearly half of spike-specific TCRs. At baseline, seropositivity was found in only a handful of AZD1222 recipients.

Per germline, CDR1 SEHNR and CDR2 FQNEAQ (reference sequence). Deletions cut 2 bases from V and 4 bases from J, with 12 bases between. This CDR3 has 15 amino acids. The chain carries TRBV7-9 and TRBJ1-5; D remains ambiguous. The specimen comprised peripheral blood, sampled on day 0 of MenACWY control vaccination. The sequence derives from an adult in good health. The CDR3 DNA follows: TGTGCCAGCAGCTTATCCGGGCCAAAAAATCAGCCCCAGCATTTT. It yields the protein CASSLSGPKNQPQHF.